Listed here is a single T cell receptor (beta chain). As yet, its antigen is unknown. Genes here carry mouse names. The read is 1 residue too short to cover the CDR3 end, so that end is filled in from the germline J gene. Time point described: mouse harvest day 14 after allogeneic transplant. Mouse grafts combined 10^7 T-cell-depleted bone marrow cells with 10^6 splenic CD5+ T cells. These data originate in a study of tissue T cells after allogeneic stem cell transplantation. Whole-study findings and limits: Only a limited share of tissue TCRs appeared in blood or spleen. TCR repertoires tracked anatomic similarity, regardless of disease or transplant status. Shared clones across patients were few; motif clustering revealed tissue-specific shared signatures.

Method: immunoSEQ multiplex PCR; TCRdb's copy keeps in-frame clones and lacks some. The sample lists approximately 9,000 clones, 36% occurring once. The germline gives CDR1 SNHLY, CDR2 FYNGKV (reference sequence). CDR3 size: 15 residues. Unmatched junction bases numbered 2, after V lost 1 base and J lost 3 bases. Sequenced input: skin. The chain uses TRBV3 and TRBJ1-4; 7 positions agree with TRBD1. This TCR was sampled from a female BALB/c mouse given C57BL/6 T cells with graft-versus-host disease after an allogeneic hematopoietic cell transplant. The CDR3 bases that were read are TGTGCCAGCAGCTTAGGAGGGGGCGCCAACGAAAGATTATTT. It specifies CASSLGGGANERLF. The whole CDR3 protein is CASSLGGGANERLFF.